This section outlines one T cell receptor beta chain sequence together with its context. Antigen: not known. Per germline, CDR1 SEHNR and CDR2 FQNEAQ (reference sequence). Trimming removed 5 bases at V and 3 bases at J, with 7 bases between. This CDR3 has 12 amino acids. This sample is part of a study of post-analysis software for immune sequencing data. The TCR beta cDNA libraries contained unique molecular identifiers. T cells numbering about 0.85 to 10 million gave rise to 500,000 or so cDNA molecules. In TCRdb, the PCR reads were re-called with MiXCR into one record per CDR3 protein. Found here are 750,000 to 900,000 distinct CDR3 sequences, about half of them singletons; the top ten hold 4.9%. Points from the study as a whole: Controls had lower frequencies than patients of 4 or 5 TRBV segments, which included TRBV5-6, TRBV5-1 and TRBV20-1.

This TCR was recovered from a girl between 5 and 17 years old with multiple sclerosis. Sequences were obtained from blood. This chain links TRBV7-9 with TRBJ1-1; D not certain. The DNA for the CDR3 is TGTGCCAGCAGCGCTCGGGACACTGAAGCTTTCTTT. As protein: CASSARDTEAFF. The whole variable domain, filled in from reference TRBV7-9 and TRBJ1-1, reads DTGVSQNPRHKITKRGQNVTFRCDPISEHNRLYWYRQTLGQGPEFLTYFQNEAQLEKSRLLSDRFSAERPKGSFSTLEIQRTEQGDSAMYLCASSARDTEAFFGQGTRLTVV.